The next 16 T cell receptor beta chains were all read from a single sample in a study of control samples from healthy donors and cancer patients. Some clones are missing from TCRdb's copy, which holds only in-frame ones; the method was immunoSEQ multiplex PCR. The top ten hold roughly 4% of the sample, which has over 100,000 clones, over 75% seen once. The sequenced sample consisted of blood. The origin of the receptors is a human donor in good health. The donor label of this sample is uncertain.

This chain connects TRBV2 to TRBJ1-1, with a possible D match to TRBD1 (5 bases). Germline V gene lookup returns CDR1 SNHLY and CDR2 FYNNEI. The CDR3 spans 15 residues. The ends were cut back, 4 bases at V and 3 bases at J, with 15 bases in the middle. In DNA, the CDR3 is TGTGCCAGCAGTGGTTTGGGGGTCTGGGACACTGAAGCTTTCTTT. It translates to CASSGLGVWDTEAFF.

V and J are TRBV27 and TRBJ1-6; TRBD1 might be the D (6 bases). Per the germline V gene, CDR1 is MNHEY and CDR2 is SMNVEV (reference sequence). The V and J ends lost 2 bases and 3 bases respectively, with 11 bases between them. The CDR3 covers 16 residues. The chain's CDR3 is CASSLRGTLYNSPLHF. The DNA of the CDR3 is TGTGCCAGCAGTTTAAGGGGGACACTCTATAATTCACCCCTCCACTTT.

The CDR3 loop reads CASSLEAIGSYSPLHF. In nucleotides, the CDR3 is TGCGCCAGCAGCTTGGAAGCGATAGGGAGCTATTCACCCCTCCACTTT. The chain is built from TRBV5-1 and TRBJ1-6; no reliable D call. The V gene lost 0 bases and the J gene lost 8 bases, with 15 bases spanning the gap. The germline CDR1 and CDR2 sequences are SGHRS and YFSETQ. CDR3 length equals 16 residues. Drawing the rest from reference TRBV5-1 and TRBJ1-6, the complete variable domain is KAGVTQTPRYLIKTRGQQVTLSCSPISGHRSVSWYQQTPGQGLQFLFEYFSETQRNKGNFPGRFSGRQFSNSRSEMNVSTLELGDSALYLCASSLEAIGSYSPLHFGNGTRLTVT.

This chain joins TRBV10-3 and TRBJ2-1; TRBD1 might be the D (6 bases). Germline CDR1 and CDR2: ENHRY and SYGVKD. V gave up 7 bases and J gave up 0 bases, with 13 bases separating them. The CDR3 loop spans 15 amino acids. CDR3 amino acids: CAITPGHGSYNEQFF. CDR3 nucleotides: TGTGCCATCACCCCGGGACACGGCTCCTACAATGAGCAGTTCTTC.

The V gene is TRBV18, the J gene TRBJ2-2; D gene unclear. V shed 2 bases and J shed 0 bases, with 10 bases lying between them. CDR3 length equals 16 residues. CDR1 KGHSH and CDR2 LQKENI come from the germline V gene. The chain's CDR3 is CASSPLIDANTGELFF. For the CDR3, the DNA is TGTGCCAGCTCACCATTGATCGACGCGAACACCGGGGAGCTGTTTTTT.

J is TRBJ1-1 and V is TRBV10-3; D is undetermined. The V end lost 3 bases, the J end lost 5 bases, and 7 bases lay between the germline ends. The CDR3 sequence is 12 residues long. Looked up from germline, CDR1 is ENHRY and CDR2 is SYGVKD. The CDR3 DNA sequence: TGTGCCATCAGTGAAGTGGGAACTGAAGCTTTCTTT. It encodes CAISEVGTEAFF.

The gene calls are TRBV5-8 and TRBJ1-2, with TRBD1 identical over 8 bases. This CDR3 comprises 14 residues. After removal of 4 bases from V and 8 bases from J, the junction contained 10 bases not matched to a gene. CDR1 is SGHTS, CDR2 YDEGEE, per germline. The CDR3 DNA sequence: TGTGCCAGCAGCATCGGACAGGGTAACGGAGGCTACACCTTC. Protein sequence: CASSIGQGNGGYTF.

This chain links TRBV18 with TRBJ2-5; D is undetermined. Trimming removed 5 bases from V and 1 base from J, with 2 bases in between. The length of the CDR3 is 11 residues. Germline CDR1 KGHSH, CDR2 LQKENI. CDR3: CASSAQETQYF. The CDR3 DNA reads TGTGCCAGCTCAGCCCAAGAGACCCAGTACTTC.

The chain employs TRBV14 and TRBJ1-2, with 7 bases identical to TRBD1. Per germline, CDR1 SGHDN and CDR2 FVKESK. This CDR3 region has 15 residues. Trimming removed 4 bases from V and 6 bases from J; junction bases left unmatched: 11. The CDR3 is CASSLRRDSFNGYTF. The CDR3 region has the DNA TGTGCCAGCAGCCTTCGAAGGGACAGCTTTAATGGCTACACCTTC.

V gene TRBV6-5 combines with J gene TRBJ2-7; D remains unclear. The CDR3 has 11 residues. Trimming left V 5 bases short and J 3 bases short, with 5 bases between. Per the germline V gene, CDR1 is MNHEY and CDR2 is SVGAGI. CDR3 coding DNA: TGTGCCAGCAGTCAGTACTACGAGCAGTACTTC. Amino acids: CASSQYYEQYF.

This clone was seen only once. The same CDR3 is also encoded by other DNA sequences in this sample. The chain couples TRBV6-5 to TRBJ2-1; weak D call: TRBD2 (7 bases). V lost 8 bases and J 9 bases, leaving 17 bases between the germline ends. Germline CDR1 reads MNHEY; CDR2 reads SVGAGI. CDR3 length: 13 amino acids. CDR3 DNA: TGTGCCAGCGGGGGGGGGCGGGGATTTGAGCAGTTCTTC. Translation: CASGGGRGFEQFF.

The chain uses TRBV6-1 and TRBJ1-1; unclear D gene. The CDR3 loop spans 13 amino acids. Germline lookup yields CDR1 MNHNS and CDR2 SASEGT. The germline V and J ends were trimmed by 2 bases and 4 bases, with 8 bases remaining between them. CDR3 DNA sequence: TGTGCCAGCAGTGAACAGAAAGGCACTGAAGCTTTCTTT. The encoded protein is CASSEQKGTEAFF.

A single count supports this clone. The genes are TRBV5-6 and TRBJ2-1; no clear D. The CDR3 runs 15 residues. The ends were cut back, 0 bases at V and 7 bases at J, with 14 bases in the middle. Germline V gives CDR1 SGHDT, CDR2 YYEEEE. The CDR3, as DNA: TGTGCCAGCAGCTTGGTTAGGGAAGGTGAGAATGAGCAGTTCTTC. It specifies CASSLVREGENEQFF.

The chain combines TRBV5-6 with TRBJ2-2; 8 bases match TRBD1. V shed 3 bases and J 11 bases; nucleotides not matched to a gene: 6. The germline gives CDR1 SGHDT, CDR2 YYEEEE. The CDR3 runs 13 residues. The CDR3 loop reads CASSSWTGYELFF. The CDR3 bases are TGTGCCAGCAGCTCCTGGACAGGGTATGAGCTGTTTTTT.

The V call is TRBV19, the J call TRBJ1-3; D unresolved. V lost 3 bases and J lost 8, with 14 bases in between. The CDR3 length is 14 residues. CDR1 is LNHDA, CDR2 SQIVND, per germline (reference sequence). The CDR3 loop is CASSMAASEDTIYF. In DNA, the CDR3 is TGTGCCAGTAGTATGGCCGCCAGCGAAGACACCATATATTTT.

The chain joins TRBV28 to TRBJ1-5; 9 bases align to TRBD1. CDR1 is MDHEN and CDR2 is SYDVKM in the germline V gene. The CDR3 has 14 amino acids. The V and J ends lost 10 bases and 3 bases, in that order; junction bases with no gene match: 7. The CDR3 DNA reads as TGTGCCACCAGGACAGGGGCCAACAATCAGCCCCAGCATTTT. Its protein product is CATRTGANNQPQHF. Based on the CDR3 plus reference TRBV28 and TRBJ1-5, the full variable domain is DVKVTQSSRYLVKRTGEKVFLECVQDMDHENMFWYRQDPGLGLRLIYFSYDVKMKEKGDIPEGYSVSREKKERFSLILESASTNQTSMYLCATRTGANNQPQHFGDGTRLSIL.